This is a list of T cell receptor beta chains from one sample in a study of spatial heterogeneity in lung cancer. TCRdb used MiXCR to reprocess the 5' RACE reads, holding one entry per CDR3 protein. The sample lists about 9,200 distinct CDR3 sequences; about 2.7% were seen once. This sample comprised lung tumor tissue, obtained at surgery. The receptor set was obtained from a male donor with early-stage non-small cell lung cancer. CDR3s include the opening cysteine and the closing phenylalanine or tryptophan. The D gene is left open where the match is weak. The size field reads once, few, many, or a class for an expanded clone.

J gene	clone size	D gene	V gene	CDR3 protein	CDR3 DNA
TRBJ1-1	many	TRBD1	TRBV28	CASSFYRGLLAEAFF	TGTGCCAGCAGTTTTTACAGGGGGTTATTGGCTGAAGCTTTCTTT
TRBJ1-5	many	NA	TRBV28	CASTAGGLGNQPQHF	TGTGCCAGCACCGCCGGGGGCTTAGGCAATCAGCCCCAGCATTTT
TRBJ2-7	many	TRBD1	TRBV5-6	CASSKQGSPGEQYF	TGTGCCAGCAGTAAACAGGGGTCTCCGGGGGAGCAGTACTTC
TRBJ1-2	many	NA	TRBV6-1	CASTLELSWGYTF	TGTGCCAGCACGCTCGAGCTGAGCTGGGGCTACACCTTC
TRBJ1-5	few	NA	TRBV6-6	CASKTTSGAGQPQHF	TGTGCCAGCAAAACGACGTCAGGGGCCGGACAGCCCCAGCATTTT
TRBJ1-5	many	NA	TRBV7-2	CASSYKGSNQPQHF	TGTGCCAGCAGCTATAAGGGTAGCAATCAGCCCCAGCATTTT
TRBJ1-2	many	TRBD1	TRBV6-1	CASRGTGGFGYTF	TGTGCCAGCAGGGGAACAGGGGGCTTTGGCTACACCTTC
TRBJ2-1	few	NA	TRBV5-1	CASSLVAGAGQFF	TGCGCCAGCAGCTTAGTCGCGGGGGCGGGCCAGTTCTTC
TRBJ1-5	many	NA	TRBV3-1	CASSQPRGVNNQPQHF	TGTGCCAGCAGCCAACCCAGGGGAGTGAACAATCAGCCCCAGCATTTT
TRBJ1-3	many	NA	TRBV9	CASSVENIGSGNTIYF	TGTGCCAGCAGCGTAGAAAATATTGGCTCTGGAAACACCATATATTTT
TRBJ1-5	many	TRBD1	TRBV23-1	CASSQSRRSPDRIHQPQHF	TGCGCCAGCAGTCAATCCCGAAGGTCGCCGGACAGGATTCATCAGCCCCAGCATTTT
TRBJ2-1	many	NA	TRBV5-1	CASSPDGGSMHNEQFF	TGCGCCAGCAGCCCGGATGGGGGGAGCATGCACAATGAGCAGTTCTTC
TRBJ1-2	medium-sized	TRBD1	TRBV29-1	CSVGTANYGYTF	TGCAGCGTCGGGACAGCCAACTATGGCTACACCTTC
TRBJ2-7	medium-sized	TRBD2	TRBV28	CASMTSGAYEQYF	TGTGCCAGCATGACTAGCGGAGCCTACGAGCAGTACTTC
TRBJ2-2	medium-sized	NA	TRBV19	CASSIAPGSGELFF	TGTGCCAGTAGTATAGCCCCGGGATCCGGGGAGCTGTTTTTT
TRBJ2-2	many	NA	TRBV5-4	CASSADPGANTGELFF	TGTGCCAGCAGCGCGGATCCCGGGGCCAACACCGGGGAGCTGTTTTTT
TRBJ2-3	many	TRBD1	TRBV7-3	CASSLGQGLSTDTQYF	TGTGCCAGCAGCCTGGGACAGGGGCTCAGCACAGATACGCAGTATTTT
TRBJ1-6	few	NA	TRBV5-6	CASSFRDSRNSPLHF	TGTGCCAGCAGCTTTAGGGACTCCAGGAATTCACCCCTCCACTTT
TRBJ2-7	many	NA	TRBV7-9	CASSFDTMGGREQYF	TGTGCCAGCAGCTTTGATACGATGGGCGGCCGGGAGCAGTACTTC
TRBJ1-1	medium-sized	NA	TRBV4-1	CASSQDRLPANTEAFF	TGCGCCAGCAGCCAAGACCGGTTACCCGCCAACACTGAAGCTTTCTTT
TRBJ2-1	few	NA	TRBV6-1	CASSESGSYNEQFF	TGTGCCAGCAGTGAGAGCGGTTCCTACAATGAGCAGTTCTTC